Below are 23 T cell receptor beta chains sequenced from a single sample in a study of regulatory T cells in long-lasting Graves disease. TCR beta libraries were built with iRepertoire HTBI primers and Arm-PCR of CDR3 regions. In TCRdb, the multiplex PCR reads were re-called with MiXCR into one record per CDR3 protein. Counted here are roughly 400,000 distinct CDR3 sequences, over 12% occurring once; the ten biggest clones make up approximately 7.8%. As to time point: newly diagnosed GD, antithyroid drugs for less than 3 months. RNA extracted from PBMCs served as the sequencing template. This sample was shared with a second study, whose subject was T cells in Graves' hyperthyroidism and ophthalmopathy.

The sequencing used peripheral blood mononuclear cells (PBMCs), collected at new diagnosis, from a patient treated with antithyroid drugs. Every receptor here comes from a woman aged 40 to 50 with Graves disease.

This clonotype has just a few counts. The V and J genes are TRBV7-6 and TRBJ1-5, with a weak D call TRBD1 (5 bases). CDR1 and CDR2 from the germline V gene are SGHVS and FNYEAQ. Deletions cut 1 base from V and 6 bases from J, with 13 bases between. The CDR3 consists of 15 residues. DNA for the CDR3: TGTGCCAGCAGCTTAGAGGCAGGGACTAGTCAGCCCCAGCATTTT. Amino acids: CASSLEAGTSQPQHF.

This clonotype was picked up many times. V and J are TRBV5-1 and TRBJ2-1, with a possible D match to TRBD1 (5 bases). CDR1 is SGHRS and CDR2 is YFSETQ in the germline V gene. V was cut by 1 base and J by 4 bases, with 15 bases left in between. The CDR3 sequence is 16 residues long. The CDR3 nucleotides are TGCGCCAGCAGCTTGTCCCCCTCGACAGAATACAATGAGCAGTTCTTC. Translated, it gives CASSLSPSTEYNEQFF.

This clonotype was detected ten times or more. The chain carries TRBV11-3 and TRBJ2-3; 9 bases agree with TRBD2. This CDR3 spans 18 amino acids. In germline, CDR1 is SGHNT, CDR2 YENEEA. Germline trimming cut 2 bases from V and 4 bases from J; bases unmatched to any gene: 13. CDR3 sequence: CASSLYPTSGYGADTQYF. CDR3 DNA sequence: TGTGCCAGCAGCTTATACCCGACTAGCGGTTATGGCGCAGATACGCAGTATTTT.

This clonotype was detected many times. The J gene is TRBJ2-3, the V gene TRBV5-5; the match to TRBD2 covers 13 bases. Germline loops: CDR1 SGHKS, CDR2 YYEKEE (reference sequence). Trimming at V came to 0 bases and at J to 5 bases, leaving 9 bases not matched to a gene. This CDR3 region has 18 residues. The CDR3 is CASSLAVTGTSGKDTQYF. In DNA, the CDR3 is TGTGCCAGCAGCTTGGCCGTAACCGGGACTAGCGGGAAAGATACGCAGTATTTT. Full variable domain (rest looked up from reference TRBV5-5 and TRBJ2-3): DAGVTQSPTHLIKTRGQQVTLRCSPISGHKSVSWYQQVLGQGPQFIFQYYEKEERGRGNFPDRFSARQFPNYSSELNVNALLLGDSALYLCASSLAVTGTSGKDTQYFGPGTRLTVL.

This clonotype was observed a few times. This chain uses TRBV5-8 with TRBJ2-1, with 10 bases matching TRBD2. The CDR3 consists of 15 residues. V gave up 4 bases and J gave up 3 bases; unmatched junction bases: 4. CDR1 and CDR2 (germline): SGHTS, YDEGEE. The CDR3 coding sequence is TGTGCCAGCAGCGACGGGACTAGCGACTACAATGAGCAGTTCTTC. Amino acids: CASSDGTSDYNEQFF.

The chain recombines TRBV19 with TRBJ2-2; possibly TRBD1 for D (5 bases). Trimming shortened V by 4 bases and J by 0 bases, and 9 bases separated the two germline ends. The CDR3 is made up of 15 amino acids. CDR1 is LNHDA, CDR2 SQIVND, per germline (reference sequence). The CDR3 DNA is TGTGCCAGTAGTAATGCAGGGACGAACACCGGGGAGCTGTTTTTT. This encodes CASSNAGTNTGELFF.

This clonotype was detected ten times or more. V and J are TRBV2 and TRBJ2-1; the D gene could be TRBD1 or TRBD2 (5 bases each). Trimming cost V 6 bases and J 12 bases, with 21 bases left between them. The CDR3 is made up of 14 amino acids. Germline lookup yields CDR1 SNHLY and CDR2 FYNNEI. The CDR3 DNA is TGTGCCAGCAGGGCTAATCCGATCGGGGCCGGGCAGTTCTTC. It specifies CASRANPIGAGQFF.

The chain combines TRBV2 with TRBJ1-3; D call uncertain. The V gene lost 4 bases and the J gene lost 0 bases, with 10 bases spanning the gap. The CDR3 sequence is 15 residues long. CDR1 is SNHLY and CDR2 is FYNNEI in the germline V gene. The CDR3 here is CASSATPNSGNTIYF. The CDR3, as DNA: TGTGCCAGCAGTGCGACTCCGAACTCTGGAAACACCATATATTTT.

This clonotype was seen repeatedly, ten times or more. This sequence joins TRBV29-1 and TRBJ1-1, with D tentatively TRBD1 (5 bases). V lost 6 bases and J lost 6, with 20 bases in between. CDR3 length equals 14 residues. The germline gives CDR1 SQVTM, CDR2 ANQGSEA. The CDR3 reads CSVTVSGTPSEAFF. CDR3 sequence (DNA): TGCAGCGTCACAGTATCAGGGACTCCGTCTGAAGCTTTCTTT. Full variable domain (remainder filled in from reference TRBV29-1 and TRBJ1-1): SAVISQKPSRDICQRGTSLTIQCQVDSQVTMMFWYRQQPGQSLTLIATANQGSEATYESGFVIDKFPISRPNLTFSTLTVSNMSPEDSSIYLCSVTVSGTPSEAFFGQGTRLTVV.

The sample holds a few counts of this clonotype. The rearrangement uses TRBV20-1 and TRBJ2-7, with 7 bases matching TRBD1. The CDR3 length is 14 residues. V lost 4 bases to trimming and J lost 4 bases; unmatched junction nucleotides: 10. Germline CDR1 reads DFQATT; CDR2 reads SNEGSKA (reference sequence). CDR3 nucleotides: TGCAGTGCTACTAAAACAGGGGACGATTACGAGCAGTACTTC. The encoded protein is CSATKTGDDYEQYF.

In this sample, this clonotype turned up once. A read error likely explains this, since a far larger clone differs by one base. The V and J genes are TRBV5-5 and TRBJ2-3; D gene ambiguous. The length of the CDR3 is 14 residues. Germline V lookup: CDR1 SGHKS, CDR2 YYEKEE (reference sequence). The chain's CDR3 is CTSSLPLGTDTQYF. DNA for the CDR3: TGTACCAGCAGCCTTCCTCTGGGAACAGATACGCAGTATTTT.

The chain recombines TRBV19 with TRBJ2-5; maybe TRBD2 (6 bases). Trimming left V 4 bases short and J 7 bases short, with 19 bases between. The CDR3 extends over 15 amino acids. Germline V gives CDR1 LNHDA, CDR2 SQIVND (reference sequence). The CDR3 spells CASSNRDQRGGTQYF. CDR3 DNA: TGTGCCAGTAGTAACCGGGACCAGAGGGGAGGGACCCAGTACTTC.

This clonotype was detected many times. This rearrangement joins TRBV27 to TRBJ2-1; D call uncertain. The CDR3 contains 14 residues. Germline V gene lookup returns CDR1 MNHEY and CDR2 SMNVEV (reference sequence). V lost 2 bases to trimming and J lost 0 bases, with 5 bases between them. In DNA form, the CDR3 reads TGTGCCAGCAGTTTAGTTAGCTCCTACAATGAGCAGTTCTTC. As protein: CASSLVSSYNEQFF.

Ten or more counts support this clonotype. This chain links TRBV12-3 or TRBV12-4 with TRBJ2-4; D unclear. The CDR3 consists of 13 residues. Trimming stripped 4 bases from V and 0 bases from J, with 4 bases between. As DNA, the CDR3 is TGTGCCAGCAGTTACGTAGCCAAAAACATTCAGTACTTC. Its protein product is CASSYVAKNIQYF.

This clonotype has just a few counts. V is TRBV24-1 and J is TRBJ2-1, with unresolved D. The germline V gene has CDR1 KGHDR and CDR2 SFDVKD. This CDR3 is 13 amino acids long. V shed 3 bases and J shed 9 bases, with 11 bases lying between them. CDR3 nucleotide sequence: TGTGCCACCAGTGATCGCCTGGGAAGTGAGCAGTTCTTC. Encoded protein: CATSDRLGSEQFF.

This clonotype turned up a few times. The rearrangement uses TRBV12-3 or TRBV12-4 and TRBJ2-7; 7 bases agree with TRBD1. The junction had 10 bases not matched to a gene; V was cut back by 9 bases and J by 2 bases. This CDR3 has 14 amino acids. CDR3 protein: CASQYRDRPYEQYF. The CDR3 DNA reads TGTGCCAGTCAATACCGGGACAGACCCTACGAGCAGTACTTC.

This clonotype was detected many times. The J gene is TRBJ1-1, the V gene TRBV30; D might be TRBD1 (6 bases). V lost 3 bases and J 2 bases, leaving 10 bases between the germline ends. This CDR3 contains 13 residues. CDR1 and CDR2 (germline): GTSNPN, SVGIG (reference sequence). The CDR3 sequence: CAWSRGTNTEAFF. CDR3 nucleotides: TGTGCCTGGAGCCGAGGGACAAACACTGAAGCTTTCTTT.

This clonotype has at least ten counts. J is TRBJ1-1 and V is TRBV6-5; D uncertain. The V and J ends lost 2 bases and 2 bases respectively, with 9 bases between them. The germline V gene encodes CDR1 MNHEY and CDR2 SVGAGI. The CDR3 covers 14 residues. CDR3 region: CASSYGHSNTEAFF. CDR3 coding DNA: TGTGCCAGCAGTTACGGCCACAGTAACACTGAAGCTTTCTTT.

This clonotype was detected many times. The rearrangement uses TRBV28 and TRBJ2-5; D unresolved. Trimming took 8 bases from V and 2 from J, leaving 9 bases between them. CDR1 and CDR2 (germline): MDHEN, SYDVKM. This CDR3 comprises 12 residues. In nucleotides, the CDR3 is TGTGCCAGCCGCGGTTCTCAAGAGACCCAGTACTTC. Translated: CASRGSQETQYF.

Only a few counts were recorded for this clonotype. V and J are TRBV3-1 and TRBJ2-1, with D uncertain. Trimming removed 5 bases at V and 7 bases at J, with 15 bases between. The CDR3 loop spans 14 amino acids. Per the germline V gene, CDR1 is LGHDT and CDR2 is YNNKEL (reference sequence). CDR3 loop: CASSLAPGANEQFF. Here the CDR3 DNA reads TGTGCCAGCAGCTTAGCCCCAGGAGCGAATGAGCAGTTCTTC.

This clonotype was counted many times. CDR3 DNA: TGTGCCACCAGCACCAGAACGACAGGAGGAAACACCATATATTTT. Translating gives CATSTRTTGGNTIYF. The gene calls are TRBV15 and TRBJ1-3; possibly TRBD1 for D (6 bases). Germline lookup yields CDR1 LNHNV and CDR2 YYDKDF (reference sequence). V was trimmed by 4 bases and J by 4 bases, leaving 14 bases between them. The CDR3 loop spans 15 amino acids.

Ten or more counts support this clonotype. A junction boundary mismatches the germline segment, possibly from a read error. This sequence joins TRBV12-3 or TRBV12-4 and TRBJ2-7; the match to TRBD1 covers 9 bases. This CDR3 spans 14 amino acids. The CDR3 bases are TGTGCCAGCAGGCCTACAGGGGGCTCCCACGAGCAGTACTTC. Its translation is CASRPTGGSHEQYF.

This clonotype was recorded at least ten times. The chain employs TRBV10-3 and TRBJ2-7; D not certain. From germline, CDR1 is ENHRY and CDR2 SYGVKD. This CDR3 spans 13 amino acids. V was pared by 2 bases and J by 6 bases, with 11 bases between. Here the CDR3 DNA reads TGTGCCATCAGTGAGGTCCCCGGAAGCGAGCAGTACTTC. Translation: CAISEVPGSEQYF.